Listed here are 20 T cell receptor beta chains from one sample, sequenced in a study of cytomegalovirus exposure and HLA in healthy donors (dated by TCRdb to the late 2010s). Library construction relied on the immunoSEQ multiplex PCR assay. For the multiplex PCR, a mixture combining 60 forward primers for TCR Vbeta segments and 13 reverse primers for TCR Jbeta segments was used. Entries here come from immuneACCESS through TCRdb and include only in-frame sequences with V and J called. Some clones fail to appear in such tables; in the studies checked, an unresolved V gene covers under half of the shortfall, and the cause of the remainder is unknown. Across this sample there are tens of thousands of clones, with 80% to 90% seen only once. Around 10% of the sample belongs to the ten largest clones. The source material was PBMCs. The receptors stem from a young woman in good health and CMV-seropositive.

The chain couples TRBV2 to TRBJ1-2; D gene uncertain. The CDR3 is made up of 15 amino acids. V dropped 1 base and J dropped 2 bases, with 11 bases sitting between them. Germline V lookup: CDR1 SNHLY, CDR2 FYNNEI. For the CDR3, the DNA is TGTGCCAGCAGTGAAGTAACGCAGCGGAACTATGGCTACACCTTC. This gives the protein CASSEVTQRNYGYTF.

The chain uses TRBV7-9 and TRBJ2-5; no firm D call. V lost 6 bases, J lost 1 base, and 18 bases lay in between. The CDR3 contains 16 residues. Looked up from germline, CDR1 is SEHNR and CDR2 is FQNEAQ (reference sequence). The chain's CDR3 is CASRERPGTSQETQYF. For the CDR3, the DNA is TGTGCCAGCAGGGAGAGGCCCGGCACCTCCCAAGAGACCCAGTACTTC. Supplemented by reference TRBV7-9 and TRBJ2-5, the full variable domain reads DTGVSQNPRHKITKRGQNVTFRCDPISEHNRLYWYRQTLGQGPEFLTYFQNEAQLEKSRLLSDRFSAERPKGSFSTLEIQRTEQGDSAMYLCASRERPGTSQETQYFGPGTRLLVL.

J is TRBJ2-5 and V is TRBV9; D might be TRBD2 (7 bases). V lost 3 bases and J lost 2, with 11 bases in between. The V gene's germline CDR1 is SGDLS and CDR2 YYNGEE. The CDR3 has 14 residues. The CDR3 region is CASSEGGAQETQYF. Written as DNA, the CDR3 is TGTGCCAGCAGCGAGGGGGGGGCACAAGAGACCCAGTACTTC.

This sequence joins TRBV2 and TRBJ2-1; D uncertain. V was cut by 3 bases and J by 7 bases, with 10 bases left in between. Germline V gene lookup returns CDR1 SNHLY and CDR2 FYNNEI. The CDR3 runs to 13 residues. The CDR3 is CASSELARNEQFF. The CDR3 DNA is TGTGCCAGCAGTGAGTTGGCCAGGAATGAGCAGTTCTTC.

This clone was detected only once. The rearrangement joins TRBV15 to TRBJ1-1, with 10 bases matching TRBD1. Losses at the gene ends were 3 bases for V and 10 bases for J; bases not matched to a gene: 11. This CDR3 is 15 amino acids long. Germline CDR1 reads LNHNV; CDR2 reads YYDKDF (reference sequence). The CDR3 sequence: CATSRERQGAASAFF. The CDR3 DNA reads as TGTGCCACCAGCAGGGAGAGACAGGGGGCTGCTTCAGCTTTCTTT.

The chain couples TRBV5-6 to TRBJ1-2; a weak D match, TRBD1 (6 bases). Germline V gene lookup returns CDR1 SGHDT and CDR2 YYEEEE. The length of the CDR3 is 12 residues. Trimming pared 5 bases from V and 2 bases from J, leaving 7 bases between. DNA for the CDR3: TGTGCCAGCAGTACAGGGAACTATGGCTACACCTTC. This translates into CASSTGNYGYTF.

This chain links TRBV6-1 with TRBJ1-1, with D possibly TRBD1 on 6 matching bases. CDR1 and CDR2 from the germline V gene are MNHNS and SASEGT. The length of the CDR3 is 12 residues. Deletions cut 10 bases from V and 10 bases from J, with 19 bases between. CDR3 sequence reads: CAIKRQAPGAFF. DNA for the CDR3: TGTGCCATCAAAAGACAGGCCCCGGGAGCTTTCTTT.

V is TRBV7-9 and J is TRBJ2-3, with D tentatively TRBD2 (6 bases). The germline V gene has CDR1 SEHNR and CDR2 FQNEAQ (reference sequence). There are 15 residues in the CDR3. V was shortened by 8 bases and J by 2 bases, with 17 bases between the two germline ends. CDR3 protein: CASRASDQITDTQYF. The CDR3 nucleotides read TGTGCCAGCCGGGCTAGCGACCAAATCACAGATACGCAGTATTTT.

V is TRBV6-5 and J is TRBJ2-5, with unresolved D. The CDR3 extends over 14 amino acids. Germline assignment: CDR1 MNHEY and CDR2 SVGAGI. V was pared by 2 bases and J by 9 bases, with 16 bases between. In DNA form, the CDR3 reads TGTGCCAGCAGTTACAGGCGAACGGGTGGTCCCCAGTACTTC. Its protein is CASSYRRTGGPQYF.

The chain recombines TRBV5-1 with TRBJ1-1; D is unresolved. Germline assignment: CDR1 SGHRS and CDR2 YFSETQ. Trimming took off 0 bases at V and 3 bases at J, with 9 bases between the two ends. The CDR3 spans 14 residues. CDR3 DNA: TGCGCCAGCAGCTTGGGCGGGTGGGACACTGAAGCTTTCTTT. It yields the protein CASSLGGWDTEAFF.

The rearrangement links TRBV7-9 to TRBJ2-7, with D uncertain. V lost 2 bases and J 2 bases, leaving 10 bases between the germline ends. The CDR3 is 14 residues long. CDR1 and CDR2 from the germline V gene are SEHNR and FQNEAQ (reference sequence). CDR3 residues: CASSLTATTYEQYF. In nucleotides, the CDR3 is TGTGCCAGCAGCTTAACAGCAACCACCTACGAGCAGTACTTC.

The rearrangement joins TRBV2 to TRBJ1-5; no definite D call. From germline, CDR1 is SNHLY and CDR2 FYNNEI. V was shortened by 3 bases and J by 1 base, with 4 bases between the two germline ends. The CDR3 is 13 residues long. The CDR3 coding sequence is TGTGCCAGCAGTGAGGAGAGCAATCAGCCCCAGCATTTT. As protein: CASSEESNQPQHF.

This clone appeared a single time. The chain joins TRBV11-2 to TRBJ2-2; D not certain. V lost 2 bases to trimming and J lost 6 bases, with 7 bases between them. The CDR3 length is 13 residues. The germline CDR1 and CDR2 sequences are SGHAT and FQNNGV. The CDR3 sequence is CASSLWAPGELFF. CDR3 coding DNA: TGTGCCAGCAGCTTATGGGCTCCCGGGGAGCTGTTTTTT.

This chain uses TRBV5-1 with TRBJ1-4; tentatively, D is TRBD1 (6 bases). CDR1 is SGHRS and CDR2 is YFSETQ in the germline V gene. V was pared by 4 bases and J by 7 bases, with 11 bases between. The CDR3 runs to 13 residues. CDR3 sequence reads: CASSASTGEKLFF. For the CDR3, the DNA is TGCGCCAGCAGCGCCTCGACAGGTGAAAAACTGTTTTTT.

The chain links TRBV6-5 to TRBJ1-3, with D perhaps TRBD1 (6 bases). Trimming removed 7 bases at V and 4 bases at J, with 14 bases between. CDR1 and CDR2 (germline): MNHEY, SVGAGI. The CDR3 spans 14 residues. The DNA for the CDR3 is TGTGCCAGCAACGACCCAGGGGTCGGAAACACCATATATTTT. Translation: CASNDPGVGNTIYF.

This chain uses TRBV5-1 with TRBJ2-7; 7 bases fit TRBD1. The CDR3 is 14 amino acids. Trimming took 4 bases from V and 3 from J; bases not matched to a gene: 7. CDR1 and CDR2 from the germline V gene are SGHRS and YFSETQ. The CDR3 here is CASSPWDRNYEQYF. For the CDR3, the DNA is TGCGCCAGCAGCCCCTGGGACAGAAACTACGAGCAGTACTTC.

This clone has more than one count but fewer than ten. The gene calls are TRBV7-9 and TRBJ1-1, with TRBD1 matching 8 bases. The CDR3 runs to 16 residues. Germline-derived CDR1 and CDR2 are SEHNR and FQNEAQ (reference sequence). V lost 5 bases and J lost 3; bases outside the gene matches: 11. The CDR3: CASSHRPTGVDTEAFF. Written as DNA, the CDR3 is TGTGCCAGCAGCCACCGTCCGACAGGGGTGGACACTGAAGCTTTCTTT.

This chain uses TRBV10-2 with TRBJ2-7; 7 bases map to TRBD1. CDR1 is WSHSY and CDR2 is SAAADI in the germline V gene. This CDR3 region has 15 residues. Trimming cost V 6 bases and J 3 bases; bases outside gene matches: 11. CDR3 sequence: CASREGWDRHYEQYF. CDR3 DNA: TGCGCCAGCAGAGAGGGGTGGGACAGACACTACGAGCAGTACTTC.

The chain employs TRBV30 and TRBJ2-2; the D gene is possibly TRBD2 (6 bases). Germline values: CDR1 GTSNPN, CDR2 SVGIG (reference sequence). Trimming removed 2 bases from V and 5 bases from J, with 15 bases in between. The CDR3 has 15 amino acids. DNA for the CDR3: TGTGCCTGGAGTCAGACTAGGTTGGGTACCGGGGAGCTGTTTTTT. Protein: CAWSQTRLGTGELFF. The full variable domain, completed using reference TRBV30 and TRBJ2-2, is SQTIHQWPATLVQPVGSPLSLECTVEGTSNPNLYWYRQAAGRGLQLLFYSVGIGQISSEVPQNLSASRPQDRQFILSSKKLLLSDSGFYLCAWSQTRLGTGELFFGEGSRLTVL.

This chain connects TRBV5-1 to TRBJ1-2; 7 nucleotides match TRBD1. V was pared by 4 bases and J by 4 bases, with 16 bases of the junction left unmatched. The CDR3 runs to 17 residues. Germline CDR1 reads SGHRS; CDR2 reads YFSETQ. The CDR3 region is CASSTAERQGPSYGYTF. For the CDR3, the DNA is TGCGCCAGCAGCACCGCAGAAAGACAGGGACCATCCTATGGCTACACCTTC.